This T cell receptor (beta chain) was identified during a study of shared clonotypes between healthy human individuals. Overall study: Each donor contributed plates that comprised three CD4 naive, three CD4 memory, two CD8 naive and one CD8 memory. Study-level points and caveats: What limited the represented genetic and exposure-history diversity was the small number of donors. Sequencing of the sorted subsets was shown by rarefaction to be incomplete despite large depth. Clonotype sharing across several donors was observed for around 5.1% of naive CD4 clonotypes.

Regarding this clone: Its matching antigen is unknown.

Using immunoSEQ multiplex PCR, the repertoire was profiled, and TCRdb retains in-frame clones only, with some absent. This repertoire shows 550,000 to 650,000 clones, approximately 96% found once; its top ten account for roughly 0.1%. CDR1 and CDR2 from the germline V gene are MNHNS and SASEGT. The CDR3 runs 15 residues. Trimming took 1 base from V and 1 from J, leaving 11 bases between them. CD8 cells classed as naive were CD45RO-negative and positively selected for CCR7, excluding terminally differentiated effector memory CD45RA+ cells. The gene calls are TRBV6-1 and TRBJ2-7, with D possibly matching TRBD1 (5 bases). The clonotype originates from a woman aged 25 to 39 in good health. Sample: naive CD8+ T cells sorted from blood. Here the CDR3 DNA reads TGTGCCAGCAGTGAAGTCAGGGTAATATCCTACGAGCAGTACTTC. Its translation is CASSEVRVISYEQYF.